One sample yielded the 29 T cell receptor beta chains listed below, sequenced in a study of T cells in tumors after PD-1 blockade. The assay was immunoSEQ multiplex PCR, and TCRdb's table has in-frame clones only and misses some. Of fewer than 25,000 clones listed, roughly 80% are singletons. The source material was PBMCs, sampled after anti-PD-1 treatment. The receptors originated from a human donor with basal cell carcinoma.

The chain combines TRBV5-6 with TRBJ2-1; 8 nucleotides align to TRBD2. CDR1 is SGHDT, CDR2 YYEEEE, per germline. V gave up 0 bases and J gave up 6 bases; unmatched junction bases: 5. This CDR3 has 15 residues. CDR3 in amino acids: CASSLALAGLNEQFF. CDR3 nucleotide sequence: TGTGCCAGCAGCTTGGCGCTAGCGGGCCTCAATGAGCAGTTCTTC.

The V call is TRBV14, the J call TRBJ2-1; D is undetermined. The germline CDR1 and CDR2 sequences are SGHDN and FVKESK. The CDR3 spans 14 residues. Trimming removed 1 base at V and 8 bases at J, with 12 bases between. The CDR3 sequence is CASSQGLGLDEQFF. The DNA of the CDR3 is TGTGCCAGCAGCCAAGGTTTAGGGTTGGATGAGCAGTTCTTC.

This chain links TRBV12-5 with TRBJ1-2, with 7 bases aligning to TRBD1. This CDR3 comprises 16 residues. Germline trimming cut 1 base from V and 3 bases from J; bases unmatched to any gene: 8. Germline V lookup: CDR1 LGHNT, CDR2 FRNRAP. The CDR3 DNA is TGTGCTAGTGGTTTGGCCCAGGGGGACACCGACTATGGCTACACCTTC. Protein: CASGLAQGDTDYGYTF.

This clone was seen only once. The rearrangement uses TRBV18 and TRBJ2-1, with 9 bases that match TRBD1. CDR1 is KGHSH and CDR2 is LQKENI in the germline V gene. The trim removed 6 bases at V and 6 bases at J, leaving 9 bases unmatched. The length of the CDR3 is 15 residues. The CDR3 reads CASSLGTGNVNEQFF. The CDR3, as DNA: TGTGCCAGCTCCCTCGGGACAGGGAATGTCAATGAGCAGTTCTTC.

The chain carries TRBV27 and TRBJ2-1; TRBD2 matches 14 bases. The germline V gene has CDR1 MNHEY and CDR2 SMNVEV (reference sequence). The V and J ends lost 5 bases and 0 bases, in that order; junction bases with no gene match: 9. The CDR3 loop spans 19 amino acids. DNA for the CDR3: TGTGCCAGCAGTCAGCCGGGACTAGCGGGGGCCCCCTCCTACAATGAGCAGTTCTTC. Translated, it gives CASSQPGLAGAPSYNEQFF.

The V call is TRBV7-9, the J call TRBJ2-3, with 11 bases fitting TRBD1. The CDR3 contains 17 residues. CDR1 and CDR2 from the germline V gene are SEHNR and FQNEAQ (reference sequence). The trim removed 5 bases at V and 2 bases at J, leaving 9 bases unmatched. The CDR3 spells CASSPGTGGTVTDTQYF. The CDR3, as DNA: TGTGCCAGCAGCCCGGGGACAGGGGGGACTGTCACAGATACGCAGTATTTT.

The J gene is TRBJ1-1, the V gene TRBV19; D ambiguous. V was shortened by 3 bases and J by 0 bases, with 11 bases between the two germline ends. Germline-derived CDR1 and CDR2 are LNHDA and SQIVND (reference sequence). This CDR3 has 15 residues. Here the CDR3 DNA reads TGTGCCAGTAGTATTGAGGGAGTAATGAACACTGAAGCTTTCTTT. Its translation is CASSIEGVMNTEAFF.

The V gene is TRBV30, the J gene TRBJ2-5; perhaps TRBD2 as D (6 bases). Germline CDR1 GTSNPN, CDR2 SVGIG (reference sequence). With 0 bases removed from V and 4 bases from J, the gap between germline ends came to 9 bases. This CDR3 has 13 residues. CDR3 loop: CAWSVSGRETQYF. CDR3 DNA sequence: TGTGCCTGGAGTGTATCCGGGAGAGAGACCCAGTACTTC.

The chain uses TRBV10-3 and TRBJ1-5, with TRBD1 as a possible D gene (6 bases). There are 14 residues in the CDR3. Germline V gene lookup returns CDR1 ENHRY and CDR2 SYGVKD. Trimming shortened V by 4 bases and J by 1 base, and 8 bases separated the two germline ends. This CDR3 reads CAISAGQSNQPQHF. CDR3 DNA: TGTGCCATCAGTGCGGGACAAAGCAATCAGCCCCAGCATTTT.

CDR3 sequence: CASSEGGWGTHSGQPQHF. The CDR3 DNA reads TGTGCCAGCAGTGAAGGTGGATGGGGCACCCATAGCGGTCAGCCCCAGCATTTT. The V gene is TRBV2, the J gene TRBJ1-5, with TRBD1 as a possible D gene (5 bases). The CDR3 has 18 amino acids. Trimming left V 1 base short and J 6 bases short, with 22 bases between. Germline-derived CDR1 and CDR2 are SNHLY and FYNNEI.

The chain links TRBV30 to TRBJ1-6, with 7 bases fitting TRBD1. V dropped 0 bases and J dropped 6; count of bases not matched to a gene: 2. There are 14 residues in the CDR3. The V gene's germline CDR1 is GTSNPN and CDR2 SVGIG (reference sequence). CDR3 sequence (DNA): TGTGCCTGGAGTGTGGGACAGCCTAATTCACCCCTCCACTTT. Translation: CAWSVGQPNSPLHF. Based on the CDR3 plus reference TRBV30 and TRBJ1-6, the full variable domain is SQTIHQWPATLVQPVGSPLSLECTVEGTSNPNLYWYRQAAGRGLQLLFYSVGIGQISSEVPQNLSASRPQDRQFILSSKKLLLSDSGFYLCAWSVGQPNSPLHFGNGTRLTVT.

This clone has a single count. The chain employs TRBV29-1 and TRBJ2-1; TRBD1 agrees at 9 bases. The CDR3 runs to 12 residues. The V and J ends lost 4 bases and 7 bases, in that order; junction bases with no gene match: 2. CDR1 and CDR2 from the germline V gene are SQVTM and ANQGSEA. This CDR3 reads CSVGQGGNEQFF. Written as DNA, the CDR3 is TGCAGCGTTGGACAGGGGGGGAATGAGCAGTTCTTC.

The genes are TRBV25-1 and TRBJ1-6; TRBD1 aligns across 9 bases. Germline CDR1 is MGHDK and CDR2 is SYGVNS. The CDR3 contains 14 residues. The ends lost 5 bases at V and 10 bases at J; junction bases unmatched: 6. CDR3 region: CASSTWDRDSPLHF. CDR3 DNA: TGTGCCAGCAGTACTTGGGACAGGGACTCACCCCTCCACTTT.

The chain employs TRBV11-3 and TRBJ1-2; tentatively, D is TRBD1 (5 bases). The CDR3 runs to 14 residues. V was cut by 1 base and J by 3 bases, with 9 bases left in between. Germline values: CDR1 SGHNT, CDR2 YENEEA. CDR3 DNA: TGTGCCAGCAGCTTAGGGGGCAGCGACTATGGCTACACCTTC. Its protein is CASSLGGSDYGYTF.

CDR3 in amino acids: CAWAGRGNEQFF. For the CDR3, the DNA is TGTGCCTGGGCGGGGCGGGGGAATGAGCAGTTCTTC. This chain links TRBV30 with TRBJ2-1; 7 bases line up with TRBD2. The germline V gene has CDR1 GTSNPN and CDR2 SVGIG (reference sequence). The CDR3 extends over 12 amino acids. Trimming removed 5 bases from V and 7 bases from J; junction bases left unmatched: 5. Filled out from reference TRBV30 and TRBJ2-1, the complete variable domain reads SQTIHQWPATLVQPVGSPLSLECTVEGTSNPNLYWYRQAAGRGLQLLFYSVGIGQISSEVPQNLSASRPQDRQFILSSKKLLLSDSGFYLCAWAGRGNEQFFGPGTRLTVL.

The chain combines TRBV25-1 with TRBJ2-7; D gene ambiguous. Trimming stripped 3 bases from V and 0 bases from J, with 9 bases between. The germline V gene encodes CDR1 MGHDK and CDR2 SYGVNS. The CDR3 sequence is 14 residues long. The CDR3 bases are TGTGCCAGCAGTGATGATCTGAGCTCCTACGAGCAGTACTTC. Its translation is CASSDDLSSYEQYF.

This clone was recorded only once. The chain employs TRBV6-5 and TRBJ2-2, with D perhaps matching TRBD1 or TRBD2 (5 bases each). CDR1 is MNHEY and CDR2 is SVGAGI in the germline V gene. CDR3 length: 12 residues. V lost 6 bases and J lost 6, with 8 bases in between. CDR3 nucleotides: TGTGCCAGCAGCCGAGGGGCCGGGGAGCTGTTTTTT. It encodes CASSRGAGELFF.

The chain recombines TRBV7-9 with TRBJ1-1, with D hard to call. The V and J ends lost 3 bases and 7 bases respectively, with 15 bases between them. The CDR3 runs to 14 residues. Germline CDR1 and CDR2: SEHNR and FQNEAQ (reference sequence). CDR3 bases: TGTGCCAGCAGCTTTGGGCATCTTCGGGGTGAAGCTTTCTTT. It encodes CASSFGHLRGEAFF.

In this sample, this clone turned up once. The V and J genes are TRBV24-1 and TRBJ1-2; D is undetermined. The V gene lost 4 bases and the J gene lost 6 bases, with 11 bases spanning the gap. CDR1 KGHDR and CDR2 SFDVKD come from the germline V gene. The CDR3 loop spans 13 amino acids. The CDR3 bases are TGTGCCACCAGTGACCCAAACACAAATGGCTACACCTTC. Translated, it gives CATSDPNTNGYTF.

The table lists this clone with a count of one. V usage is TRBV14 and J usage is TRBJ2-5, with 7 bases fitting TRBD1. The CDR3 runs 16 residues. The germline gives CDR1 SGHDN, CDR2 FVKESK. The trim removed 5 bases at V and 5 bases at J, leaving 14 bases unmatched. CDR3 coding DNA: TGTGCCAGCAGCAGAAACCGACAGGGATGGGGGGAGACCCAGTACTTC. This gives the protein CASSRNRQGWGETQYF.

This rearrangement joins TRBV13 to TRBJ2-4; D gene ambiguous. The V end lost 5 bases, the J end lost 1 base, and 9 bases lay between the germline ends. The CDR3 is 14 residues long. Germline V gene sequence: CDR1 PRHDT, CDR2 FYEKMQ (reference sequence). The CDR3 here is CASSLRSAKNIQYF. In DNA, the CDR3 is TGTGCCAGCAGCCTACGGTCGGCCAAAAACATTCAGTACTTC. The full variable domain, its missing parts supplied by reference TRBV13 and TRBJ2-4, is AAGVIQSPRHLIKEKRETATLKCYPIPRHDTVYWYQQGPGQDPQFLISFYEKMQSDKGSIPDRFSAQQFSDYHSELNMSSLELGDSALYFCASSLRSAKNIQYFGAGTRLSVL.

This rearrangement joins TRBV27 to TRBJ2-1, with D unresolved. The CDR3 runs to 16 residues. V was trimmed by 6 bases and J by 0 bases, leaving 15 bases between them. Germline V CDR1 and CDR2: MNHEY, SMNVEV (reference sequence). The DNA of the CDR3 is TGTGCCAGCAGCTCCCTGACCCCGACCTCCTACAATGAGCAGTTCTTC. Translated, it gives CASSSLTPTSYNEQFF.

The gene calls are TRBV27 and TRBJ1-4, with unresolved D. This CDR3 region has 14 residues. CDR1 MNHEY and CDR2 SMNVEV come from the germline V gene (reference sequence). Trimming took 3 bases from V and 5 from J, leaving 10 bases between them. The CDR3, as DNA: TGTGCCAGCAGTTTCTCCAGCTTGAATGAAAAACTGTTTTTT. Translating it yields CASSFSSLNEKLFF.

The chain has TRBV10-2 and TRBJ2-7, with TRBD2 matching over 9 bases. CDR3 length: 14 amino acids. With V trimmed by 6 bases and J by 3 bases, 6 bases remained unmatched. The germline V gene has CDR1 WSHSY and CDR2 SAAADI. The CDR3 is CASRESGGLYEQYF. Here the CDR3 DNA reads TGCGCCAGCAGGGAAAGCGGGGGGCTCTACGAGCAGTACTTC.

V gene TRBV5-5 combines with J gene TRBJ1-5, with TRBD1 matching over 9 bases. The trim removed 4 bases at V and 7 bases at J, leaving 18 bases unmatched. Germline CDR1 reads SGHKS; CDR2 reads YYEKEE (reference sequence). This CDR3 is 18 amino acids long. CDR3 amino acids: CASSQTFRDRVVDQPQHF. For the CDR3, the DNA is TGTGCCAGCAGCCAAACATTCCGGGACAGGGTTGTGGACCAGCCCCAGCATTTT.

The rearrangement links TRBV19 to TRBJ1-1, with D uncertain. Trimming shortened V by 2 bases and J by 1 base, and 5 bases separated the two germline ends. Germline V gives CDR1 LNHDA, CDR2 SQIVND (reference sequence). The CDR3 loop spans 13 amino acids. CDR3 nucleotide sequence: TGTGCCAGTAGTATAAATGCGAACACTGAAGCTTTCTTT. Its translation: CASSINANTEAFF.

This clone appeared once. V and J are TRBV18 and TRBJ1-1, with D unresolved. V lost 2 bases to trimming and J lost 6 bases, with 13 bases between them. Germline V gene sequence: CDR1 KGHSH, CDR2 LQKENI. The CDR3 is made up of 14 amino acids. CDR3 coding DNA: TGTGCCAGCTCACCAGCACCGGGCACCGCTGAAGCTTTCTTT. This translates into CASSPAPGTAEAFF.

This clone was detected only a few times. V usage is TRBV5-4 and J usage is TRBJ2-5; TRBD1 agrees at 7 bases. With 0 bases clipped from V and 2 bases from J, the junction kept 4 bases outside the gene matches. Germline loops: CDR1 SGHNT, CDR2 YYREEE (reference sequence). The CDR3 sequence is 15 residues long. CDR3 protein: CASSLAVTGQETQYF. As DNA, the CDR3 is TGTGCCAGCAGCTTGGCGGTGACAGGGCAAGAGACCCAGTACTTC.

This clone was found once. This sequence joins TRBV10-3 and TRBJ1-2; possible D gene TRBD1, 5 bases. This CDR3 is built from 14 residues. CDR1 and CDR2 (germline): ENHRY, SYGVKD. Trimming stripped 4 bases from V and 7 bases from J, with 16 bases between. The DNA for the CDR3 is TGTGCCATCAGTGGGGGAAATGGGGGAGCTGGCTACACCTTC. As protein: CAISGGNGGAGYTF.